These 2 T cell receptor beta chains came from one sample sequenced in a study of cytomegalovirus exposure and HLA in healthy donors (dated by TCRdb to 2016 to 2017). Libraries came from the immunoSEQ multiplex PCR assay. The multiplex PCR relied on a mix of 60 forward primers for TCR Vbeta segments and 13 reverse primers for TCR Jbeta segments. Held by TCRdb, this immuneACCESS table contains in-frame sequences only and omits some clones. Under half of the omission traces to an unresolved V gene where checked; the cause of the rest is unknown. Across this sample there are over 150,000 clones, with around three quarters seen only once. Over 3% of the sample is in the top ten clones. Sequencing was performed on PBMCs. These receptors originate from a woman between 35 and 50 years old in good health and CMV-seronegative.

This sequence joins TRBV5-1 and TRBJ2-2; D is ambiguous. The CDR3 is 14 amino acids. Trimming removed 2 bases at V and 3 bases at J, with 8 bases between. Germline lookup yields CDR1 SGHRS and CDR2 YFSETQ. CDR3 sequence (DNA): TGCGCCAGCAGCTTCGTACTTGACACCGGGGAGCTGTTTTTT. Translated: CASSFVLDTGELFF. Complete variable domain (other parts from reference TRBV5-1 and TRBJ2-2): KAGVTQTPRYLIKTRGQQVTLSCSPISGHRSVSWYQQTPGQGLQFLFEYFSETQRNKGNFPGRFSGRQFSNSRSEMNVSTLELGDSALYLCASSFVLDTGELFFGEGSRLTVL.

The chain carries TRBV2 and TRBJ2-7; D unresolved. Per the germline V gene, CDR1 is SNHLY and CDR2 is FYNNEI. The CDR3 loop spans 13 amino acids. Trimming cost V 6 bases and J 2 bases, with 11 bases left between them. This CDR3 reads CASRAPGPYEQYF. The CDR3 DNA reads TGTGCCAGCAGGGCCCCTGGCCCCTACGAGCAGTACTTC.